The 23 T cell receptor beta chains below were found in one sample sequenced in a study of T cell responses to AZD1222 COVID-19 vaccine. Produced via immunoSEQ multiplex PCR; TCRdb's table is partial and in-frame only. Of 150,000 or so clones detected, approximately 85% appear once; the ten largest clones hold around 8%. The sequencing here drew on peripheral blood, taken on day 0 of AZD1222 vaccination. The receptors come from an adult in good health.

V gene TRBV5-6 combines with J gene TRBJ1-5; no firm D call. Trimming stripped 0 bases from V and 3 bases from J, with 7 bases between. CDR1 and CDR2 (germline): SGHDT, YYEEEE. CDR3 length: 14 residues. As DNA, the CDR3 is TGTGCCAGCAGCTTGGGACACTTCAATCAGCCCCAGCATTTT. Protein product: CASSLGHFNQPQHF.

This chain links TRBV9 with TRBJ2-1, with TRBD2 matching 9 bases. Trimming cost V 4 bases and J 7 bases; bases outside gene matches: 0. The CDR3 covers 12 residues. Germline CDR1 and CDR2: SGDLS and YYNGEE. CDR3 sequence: CASSLAGNEQFF. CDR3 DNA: TGTGCCAGCAGCCTAGCGGGGAATGAGCAGTTCTTC.

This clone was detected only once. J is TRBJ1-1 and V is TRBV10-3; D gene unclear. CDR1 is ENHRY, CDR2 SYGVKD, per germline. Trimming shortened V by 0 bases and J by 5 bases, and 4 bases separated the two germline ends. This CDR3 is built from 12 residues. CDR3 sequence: CAISESWTEAFF. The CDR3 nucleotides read TGTGCCATCAGTGAGTCTTGGACTGAAGCTTTCTTT.

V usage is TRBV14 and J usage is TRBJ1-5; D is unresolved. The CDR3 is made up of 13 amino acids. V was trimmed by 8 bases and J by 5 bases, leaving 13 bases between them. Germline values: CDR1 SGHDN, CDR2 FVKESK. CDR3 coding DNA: TGTGCCAGCGCGTCGGGGAAAGATCAGCCCCAGCATTTT. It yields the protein CASASGKDQPQHF.

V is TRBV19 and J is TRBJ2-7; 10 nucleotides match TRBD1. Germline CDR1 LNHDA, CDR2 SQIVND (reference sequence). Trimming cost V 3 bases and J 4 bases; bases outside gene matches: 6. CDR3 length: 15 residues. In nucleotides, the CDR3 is TGTGCCAGTAGTATGGGGGGACAGGGGCCTTACGAGCAGTACTTC. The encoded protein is CASSMGGQGPYEQYF.

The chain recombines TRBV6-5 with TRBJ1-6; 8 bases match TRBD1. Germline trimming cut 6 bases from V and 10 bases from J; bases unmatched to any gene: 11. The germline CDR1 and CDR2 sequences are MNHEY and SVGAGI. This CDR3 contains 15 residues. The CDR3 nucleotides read TGTGCCAGCAGCAAACCGACAGGGGCGCAATCACCCCTCCACTTT. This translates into CASSKPTGAQSPLHF.

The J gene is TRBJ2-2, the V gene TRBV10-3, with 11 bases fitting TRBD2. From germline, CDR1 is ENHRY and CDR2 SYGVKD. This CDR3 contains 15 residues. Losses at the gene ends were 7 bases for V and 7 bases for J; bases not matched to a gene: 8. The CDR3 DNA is TGTGCCATCAACCATAGCGGGGGGGAAGTCGGGGAGCTGTTTTTT. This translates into CAINHSGGEVGELFF.

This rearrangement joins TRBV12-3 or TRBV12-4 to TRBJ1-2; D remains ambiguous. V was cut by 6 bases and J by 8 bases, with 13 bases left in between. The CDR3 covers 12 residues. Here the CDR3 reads CASSPQVGGYTF. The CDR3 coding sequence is TGTGCCAGCAGCCCCCAGGTGGGCGGCTACACCTTC.

The CDR3 loop is CASSLNRVGTEAFF. CDR3 nucleotides: TGCGCCAGCAGCCTAAACAGGGTCGGCACTGAAGCTTTCTTT. The gene calls are TRBV10-1 and TRBJ1-1; TRBD1 might be the D (6 bases). This CDR3 comprises 14 residues. V lost 6 bases to trimming and J lost 4 bases, with 15 bases between them. CDR1 is WNHNN and CDR2 is SYGVQD in the germline V gene (reference sequence).

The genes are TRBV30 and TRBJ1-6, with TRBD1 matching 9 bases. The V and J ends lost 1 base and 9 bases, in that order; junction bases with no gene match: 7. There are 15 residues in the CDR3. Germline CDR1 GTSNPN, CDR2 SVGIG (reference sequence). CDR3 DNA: TGTGCCTGGAGTGCCGCGGGACAGGGATCTTCACCCCTCCACTTT. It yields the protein CAWSAAGQGSSPLHF.

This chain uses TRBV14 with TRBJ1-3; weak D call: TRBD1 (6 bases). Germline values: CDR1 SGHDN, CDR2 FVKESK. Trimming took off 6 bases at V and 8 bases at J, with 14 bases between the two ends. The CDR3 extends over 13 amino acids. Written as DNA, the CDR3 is TGTGCCAGCAGGCCCCGGGACATATACACCATATATTTT. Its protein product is CASRPRDIYTIYF.

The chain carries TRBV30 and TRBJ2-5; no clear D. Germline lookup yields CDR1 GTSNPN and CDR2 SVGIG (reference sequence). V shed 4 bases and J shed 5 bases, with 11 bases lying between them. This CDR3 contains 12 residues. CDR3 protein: CAWNWRTETQYF. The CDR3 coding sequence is TGTGCCTGGAACTGGCGGACGGAGACCCAGTACTTC.

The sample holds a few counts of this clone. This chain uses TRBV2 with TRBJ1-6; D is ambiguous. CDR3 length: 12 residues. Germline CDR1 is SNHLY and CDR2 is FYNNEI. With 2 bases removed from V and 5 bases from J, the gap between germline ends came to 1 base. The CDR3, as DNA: TGTGCCAGCAGTGAAAATAATTCACCCCTCCACTTT. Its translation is CASSENNSPLHF.

CDR3 bases: TGTGCCAGCAACCCAGGACCGTTATACAATGAGCAGTTCTTC. Amino acids: CASNPGPLYNEQFF. V and J are TRBV9 and TRBJ2-1; no reliable D call. CDR3 length equals 14 residues. The V gene's germline CDR1 is SGDLS and CDR2 YYNGEE. Trimming removed 6 bases from V and 4 bases from J, with 14 bases in between.

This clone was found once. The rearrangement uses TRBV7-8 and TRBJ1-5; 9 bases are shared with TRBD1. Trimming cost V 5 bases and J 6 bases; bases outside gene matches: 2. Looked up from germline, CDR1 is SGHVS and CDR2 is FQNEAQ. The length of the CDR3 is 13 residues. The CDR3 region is CASSGTGFQPQHF. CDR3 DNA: TGTGCCAGCAGCGGGACAGGGTTTCAGCCCCAGCATTTT.

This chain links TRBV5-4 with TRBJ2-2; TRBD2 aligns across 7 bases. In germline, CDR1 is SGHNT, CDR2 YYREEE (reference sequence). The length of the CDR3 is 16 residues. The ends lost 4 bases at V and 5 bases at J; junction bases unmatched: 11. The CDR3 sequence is CASSPGGGGWTGELFF. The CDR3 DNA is TGTGCCAGCAGCCCTGGGGGGGGTGGTTGGACCGGGGAGCTGTTTTTT. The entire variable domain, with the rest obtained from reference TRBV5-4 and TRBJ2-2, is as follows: ETGVTQSPTHLIKTRGQQVTLRCSSQSGHNTVSWYQQALGQGPQFIFQYYREEENGRGNFPPRFSGLQFPNYSSELNVNALELDDSALYLCASSPGGGGWTGELFFGEGSRLTVL.

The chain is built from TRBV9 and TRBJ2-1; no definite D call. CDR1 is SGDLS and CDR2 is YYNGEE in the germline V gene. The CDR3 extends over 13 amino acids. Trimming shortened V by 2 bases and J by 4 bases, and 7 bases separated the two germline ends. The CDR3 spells CASSVLGYNEQFF. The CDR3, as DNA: TGTGCCAGCAGCGTTTTGGGTTACAATGAGCAGTTCTTC.

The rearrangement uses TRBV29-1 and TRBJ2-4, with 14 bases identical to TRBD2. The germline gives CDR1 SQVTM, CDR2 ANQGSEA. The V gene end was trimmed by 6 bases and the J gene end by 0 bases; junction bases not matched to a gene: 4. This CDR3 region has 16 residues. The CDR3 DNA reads TGCAGCGTGACTAGCGGGGGGGCAGGAGCCAAAAACATTCAGTACTTC. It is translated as CSVTSGGAGAKNIQYF. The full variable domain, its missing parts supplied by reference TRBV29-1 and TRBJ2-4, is SAVISQKPSRDICQRGTSLTIQCQVDSQVTMMFWYRQQPGQSLTLIATANQGSEATYESGFVIDKFPISRPNLTFSTLTVSNMSPEDSSIYLCSVTSGGAGAKNIQYFGAGTRLSVL.

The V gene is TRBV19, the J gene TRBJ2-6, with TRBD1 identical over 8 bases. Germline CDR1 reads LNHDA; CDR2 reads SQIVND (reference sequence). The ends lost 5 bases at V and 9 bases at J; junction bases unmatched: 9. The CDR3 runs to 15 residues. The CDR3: CASSVTGGLVNVLTF. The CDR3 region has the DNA TGTGCCAGTAGTGTTACAGGGGGTTTGGTCAACGTCCTGACTTTC.

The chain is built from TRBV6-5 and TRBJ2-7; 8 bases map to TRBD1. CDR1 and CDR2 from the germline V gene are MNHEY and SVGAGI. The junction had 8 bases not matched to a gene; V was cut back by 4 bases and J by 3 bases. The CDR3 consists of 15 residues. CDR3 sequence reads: CASSWAGGSNYEQYF. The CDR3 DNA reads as TGTGCCAGCAGTTGGGCAGGGGGCTCAAACTACGAGCAGTACTTC.

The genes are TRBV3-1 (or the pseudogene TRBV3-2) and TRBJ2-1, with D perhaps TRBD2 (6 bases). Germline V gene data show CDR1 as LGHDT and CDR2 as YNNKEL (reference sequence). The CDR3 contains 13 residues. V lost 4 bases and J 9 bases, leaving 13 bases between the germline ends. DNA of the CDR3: TGTGCCAGCAGCCCCGGACTACTAGGTGAGCAGTTCTTC. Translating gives CASSPGLLGEQFF.

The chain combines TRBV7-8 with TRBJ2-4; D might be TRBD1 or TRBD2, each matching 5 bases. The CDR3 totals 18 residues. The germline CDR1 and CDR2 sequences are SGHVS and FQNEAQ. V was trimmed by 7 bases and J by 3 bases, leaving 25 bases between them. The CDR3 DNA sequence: TGTGCCAGCATCCTAGGGGTCGGGAACCGTGGGGACAAAAACATTCAGTACTTC. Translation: CASILGVGNRGDKNIQYF.

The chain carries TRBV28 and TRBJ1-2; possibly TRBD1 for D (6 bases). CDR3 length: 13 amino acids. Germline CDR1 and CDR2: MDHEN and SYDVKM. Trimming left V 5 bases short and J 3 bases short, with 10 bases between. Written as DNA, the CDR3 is TGTGCCAGCAGTCGCGCAGGGGACTATGGCTACACCTTC. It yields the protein CASSRAGDYGYTF.